This paragraph reports one T cell receptor (beta chain). This clone's antigen is unknown. No clone much larger than this one lies a single base away; base qualities are absent. This entry is derived from a study of graft-versus-host responses after intestinal transplantation (dated by TCRdb to the early 2020s). For the study in its entirety: The transplants that recipients received were multivisceral, liver-intestinal, or isolated intestinal. Alloreactive clones were identified by sequencing pre-transplant mixed lymphocyte reaction products and comparing these products with unstimulated pre-transplant donor and recipient T cells. Samples from a few later patients were sequenced in-house on an Illumina MiSeq with MiXCR processing rather than by the commercial service. The cohort enrolled approximately 24 intestinal transplant recipients including one retransplant, and 3 patients lacking pretransplant specimens were excluded. All recipients received anti-thymocyte globulin induction followed by maintenance tacrolimus and steroids for three to four years. A peak of at least 4% donor T cells among recipient peripheral blood mononuclear cells was the definition used for donor T cell macrochimerism. Bulk TCR-beta CDR3 sequencing was used to track graft-versus-host and host-versus-graft alloreactive T cell clones in the graft, circulation and bone marrow after intestinal transplantation. Broad study findings and their caveats: The relatively low number and heterogeneity of intestinal transplant patients limited the conclusions. GvH clones turned up in recipient bone marrow, with some appearing earlier in ileal mucosa or blood, a pattern consistent with an intestinal mucosal origin. Early after transplant, peak levels of circulating GvH clones were associated with declines in HvG clones. In the allografts of patients with donor T cell macrochimerism, GvH to HvG T cell clonal ratios were high.

This specimen's time point label, interpreted: cells obtained before transplantation from donor or recipient. CD3+CD4+ and CD3+CD8+ populations were FACS-sorted from unstimulated pre-transplant donor and recipient cells taken from spleen or lymph nodes. Library method: the immunoSEQ multiplex PCR assay. For most patients, genomic DNA was isolated with the Qiagen DNeasy Blood and Tissue Kit and shipped frozen to Adaptive Biotechnologies for TCR sequencing. Adaptive Biotechnologies carried out high-throughput TCR-beta CDR3 sequencing of genomic DNA for most patients. Turning to the authors' computational methods: Adaptive's ImmunoSEQ software supplied the TCR sequencing data for approximately 18 patients, while MiXCR and VDJtools were used to process a few other patients. CD4 versus CD8 sorting errors were corrected by removing sequences found in both subsets at a frequency ratio below 5:1. CDR3 nucleotide sequences shared by donor and recipient were removed because the origin of these sequences could not be assigned. To count as alloreactive, a clone needed at least 2-fold expansion over unstimulated cells and a minimum CFSE-low frequency of 0.002% (template counts) or 0.001% (read counts). Clones were considered mappable if detected in sequenced pre-transplant spleen, lymph node, or MLR CFSE-low populations of the donor or recipient. The cumulative frequency of alloreactive clones was calculated as a percentage of all sequences, weighted by copy number. In its TCRdb copy, this immuneACCESS table keeps in-frame sequences only and misses some clones. Where compared with another copy, unresolved V genes explain less than half of these, and the others have no known cause. For V, J and clone size, that table is used; D and trimming come from the DNA. This sample lists fewer than 95,000 clones; 80% to 95% were detected once. The ten largest clones capture roughly 0.44% of the sample.

V and J lose 3 bases and 6 bases, and a span of 11 bases separates them. Including cysteine and phenylalanine, the CDR3 has 13 amino acids. Only the CDR3 DNA stays, 39 bases, in frame from base 1. For CDR1 and CDR2, the germline V gene lists SGHRS and YFSETQ. Rearrangement joined TRBV5-1 to TRBJ2-3, with no confident D gene call. This material consisted of unstimulated CD8+ T cells sorted from spleen or lymph node cells, taken before transplant. This clonotype was obtained from a human donor who was the organ donor for an intestinal transplant. The CDR3 region has the sequence CASSYDIADTQYF. The DNA sequence is as follows: TGCGCCAGCAGCTATGACATTGCCGATACGCAGTATTTT.